In its sample, the clone carrying this T cell receptor beta chain is medium-sized. The antigen remains undetermined. This sample is part of a study of T-cell reconstitution after alpha-beta-depleted transplantation in children. Study outcomes and limitations: Where alpha-beta T cells came from about two months after transplant was reportedly several hundred expanded graft clones. The main origin of T-cell counts and diversity one year after transplant was newly produced T cells. Diversity of TCRbeta at day 60 was high in some patients, arising from surviving recipient T cells and thymic progenitors.

Preparing the TCRbeta library involved the use of unique molecular identifiers. TCRdb recomputed calls from the PCR reads with MiXCR, one row per CDR3 protein. The sample consists of 17,000 or so distinct CDR3 sequences, 9.5% to 15% of them appearing once. The TCR comes from a boy younger than two who had a stem cell transplant for Wiskott-Aldrich syndrome, so the T cells may come from the graft donor. The source material was PBMCs, mostly from graft donor cells, sampled 180 days after TCRalphabeta/CD19-depleted stem cell transplant.

The DNA for the CDR3 is TGCGCCAGCAGCTTGGGACAGGACACTGAAGCTTTCTTT. Translation gives CASSLGQDTEAFF. The chain carries TRBV5-1 and TRBJ1-1; possibly TRBD1 for D (6 bases). The CDR3 is 13 amino acids. The germline V and J ends were trimmed by 0 bases and 3 bases, with 6 bases remaining between them. CDR1 and CDR2 from the germline V gene are SGHRS and YFSETQ. The full variable domain, rest sourced from reference TRBV5-1 and TRBJ1-1, is KAGVTQTPRYLIKTRGQQVTLSCSPISGHRSVSWYQQTPGQGLQFLFEYFSETQRNKGNFPGRFSGRQFSNSRSEMNVSTLELGDSALYLCASSLGQDTEAFFGQGTRLTVV.